The 5 T cell receptor beta chains presented below share a single source sample, sequenced in a study of cytomegalovirus exposure and HLA in healthy donors. In the PCR, 60 Vbeta and 13 Jbeta primers were used. The protocol was immunoSEQ multiplex PCR, while the TCRdb copy is restricted to in-frame clones and leaves out a portion. The profile shows roughly 140,000 clones, over 75% of them singletons. Input material: PBMCs. Receptor source: a male donor in good health and CMV-seronegative.

This chain connects TRBV7-2 to TRBJ2-1; 10 bases fit TRBD2. The J segment lost 6 bases and the V segment lost 7 bases, leaving 12 bases of the junction unmatched. CDR1 SGHTA and CDR2 FQGNSA come from the germline V gene. The CDR3 covers 16 residues. The CDR3 bases are TGTGCCAGCACCAACTTACGGGCTAGCGGGAGCAATGAGCAGTTCTTC. It is translated as CASTNLRASGSNEQFF.

The J gene is TRBJ2-3, the V gene TRBV5-6; 7 positions match TRBD1. Germline V gene sequence: CDR1 SGHDT, CDR2 YYEEEE. The CDR3 sequence is 15 residues long. The ends lost 3 bases at V and 6 bases at J; junction bases unmatched: 10. The CDR3 DNA reads as TGTGCCAGCAGCTCACAGGGGTTTAGAGCGGATACGCAGTATTTT. The encoded protein is CASSSQGFRADTQYF. Full variable domain (outside the CDR3, taken from reference TRBV5-6 and TRBJ2-3): DAGVTQSPTHLIKTRGQQVTLRCSPKSGHDTVSWYQQALGQGPQFIFQYYEEEERQRGNFPDRFSGHQFPNYSSELNVNALLLGDSALYLCASSSQGFRADTQYFGPGTRLTVL.

V usage is TRBV10-2 and J usage is TRBJ1-2; TRBD1 might be the D (5 bases). V lost 7 bases, J lost 4 bases, and 25 bases lay in between. Germline loops: CDR1 WSHSY, CDR2 SAAADI. The CDR3 covers 17 residues. The CDR3 nucleotides are TGCGCCAGCAATGCTGACAGCCTCGAAGGAGCCATCTATGGCTACACCTTC. This encodes CASNADSLEGAIYGYTF.

The CDR3 reads CASSIPPNRGRGNTEAFF. The CDR3 DNA reads as TGTGCCAGTAGTATTCCCCCGAACAGGGGGCGGGGGAACACTGAAGCTTTCTTT. The rearrangement uses TRBV19 and TRBJ1-1; 9 bases map to TRBD1. CDR3 length: 18 residues. V dropped 3 bases and J dropped 1; count of bases not matched to a gene: 12. The germline gives CDR1 LNHDA, CDR2 SQIVND (reference sequence).

The DNA for the CDR3 is TGTGCCAGCAGTTACTCGATCCGCGGGGGAGACAATGAGCAGTTCTTC. Amino acids: CASSYSIRGGDNEQFF. This rearrangement joins TRBV6-5 to TRBJ2-1, with 7 nucleotides matching TRBD2. Germline V gives CDR1 MNHEY, CDR2 SVGAGI. This CDR3 is built from 16 residues. Germline trimming cut 0 bases from V and 5 bases from J; bases unmatched to any gene: 7.